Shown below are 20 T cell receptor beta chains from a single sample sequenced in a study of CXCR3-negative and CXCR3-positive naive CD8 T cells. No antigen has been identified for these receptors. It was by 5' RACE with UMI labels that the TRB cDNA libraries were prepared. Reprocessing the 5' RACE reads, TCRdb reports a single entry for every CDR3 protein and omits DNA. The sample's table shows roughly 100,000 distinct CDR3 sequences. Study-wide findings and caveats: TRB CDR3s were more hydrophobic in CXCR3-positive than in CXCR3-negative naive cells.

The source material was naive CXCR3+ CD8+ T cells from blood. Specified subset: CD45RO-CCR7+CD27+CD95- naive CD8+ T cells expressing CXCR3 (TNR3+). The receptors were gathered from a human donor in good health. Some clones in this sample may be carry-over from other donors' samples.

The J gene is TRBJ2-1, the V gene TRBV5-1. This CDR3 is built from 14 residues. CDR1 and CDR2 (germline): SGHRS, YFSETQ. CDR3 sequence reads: CASSLGAVNNEQFF. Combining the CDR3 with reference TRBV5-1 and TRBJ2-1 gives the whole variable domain KAGVTQTPRYLIKTRGQQVTLSCSPISGHRSVSWYQQTPGQGLQFLFEYFSETQRNKGNFPGRFSGRQFSNSRSEMNVSTLELGDSALYLCASSLGAVNNEQFFGPGTRLTVL.

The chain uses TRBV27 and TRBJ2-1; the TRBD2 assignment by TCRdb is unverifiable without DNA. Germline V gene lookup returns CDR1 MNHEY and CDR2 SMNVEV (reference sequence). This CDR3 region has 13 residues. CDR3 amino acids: CASSLAGDNEQFF.

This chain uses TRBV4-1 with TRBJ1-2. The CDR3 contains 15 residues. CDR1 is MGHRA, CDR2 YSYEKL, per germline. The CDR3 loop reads CASSQRGGPLDGYTF.

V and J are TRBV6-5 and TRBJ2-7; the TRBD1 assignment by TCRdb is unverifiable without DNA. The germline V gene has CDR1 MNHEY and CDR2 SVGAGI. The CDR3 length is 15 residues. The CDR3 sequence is CASSYGTGGNYEQYF.

CDR3 region: CAVSSSGDTQYF. The V call is TRBV10-3, the J call TRBJ2-3; TCRdb outputs TRBD2, but without DNA this stays unchecked. Germline-derived CDR1 and CDR2 are ENHRY and SYGVKD. CDR3 size: 12 residues.

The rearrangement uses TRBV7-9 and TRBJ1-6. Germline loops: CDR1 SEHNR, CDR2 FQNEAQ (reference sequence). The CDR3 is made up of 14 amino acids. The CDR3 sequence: CASSTVTTESPLHF.

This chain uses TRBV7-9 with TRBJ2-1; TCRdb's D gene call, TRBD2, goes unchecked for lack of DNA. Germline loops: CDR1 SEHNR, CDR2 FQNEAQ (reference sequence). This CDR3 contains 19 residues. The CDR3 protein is CASSSTGTSGRPNYNEQFF.

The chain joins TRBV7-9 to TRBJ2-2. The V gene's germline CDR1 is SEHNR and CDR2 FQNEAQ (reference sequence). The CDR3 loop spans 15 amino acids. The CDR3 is CASSSAGPNTGELFF.

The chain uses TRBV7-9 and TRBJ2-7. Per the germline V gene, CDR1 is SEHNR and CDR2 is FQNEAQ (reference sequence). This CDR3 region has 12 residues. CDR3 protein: CASSLVRYEQYF.

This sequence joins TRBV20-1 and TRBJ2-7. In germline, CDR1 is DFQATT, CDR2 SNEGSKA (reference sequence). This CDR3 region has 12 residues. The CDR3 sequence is CSVRKGLYEQYF.

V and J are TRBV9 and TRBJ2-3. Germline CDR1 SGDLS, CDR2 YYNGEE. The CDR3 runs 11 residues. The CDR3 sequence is CASSPMDTQYF. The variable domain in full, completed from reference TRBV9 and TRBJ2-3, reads DSGVTQTPKHLITATGQRVTLRCSPRSGDLSVYWYQQSLDQGLQFLIQYYNGEERAKGNILERFSAQQFPDLHSELNLSSLELGDSALYFCASSPMDTQYFGPGTRLTVL.

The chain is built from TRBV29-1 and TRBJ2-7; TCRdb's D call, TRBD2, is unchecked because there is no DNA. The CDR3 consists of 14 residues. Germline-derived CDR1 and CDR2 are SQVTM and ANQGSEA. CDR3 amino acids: CSVTGTSGTYEQYF.

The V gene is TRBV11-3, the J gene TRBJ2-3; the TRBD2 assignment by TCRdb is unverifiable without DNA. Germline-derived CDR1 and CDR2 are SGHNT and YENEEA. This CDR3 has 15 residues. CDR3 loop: CASSPRQGGSDTQYF.

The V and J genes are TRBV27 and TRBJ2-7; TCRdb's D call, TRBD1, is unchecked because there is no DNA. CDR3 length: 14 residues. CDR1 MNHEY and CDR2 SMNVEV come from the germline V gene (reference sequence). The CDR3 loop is CASSLSTGNHEQYF.

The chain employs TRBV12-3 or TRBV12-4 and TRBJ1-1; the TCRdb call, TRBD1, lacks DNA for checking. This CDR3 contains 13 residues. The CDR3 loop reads CASSFDSGTEAFF.

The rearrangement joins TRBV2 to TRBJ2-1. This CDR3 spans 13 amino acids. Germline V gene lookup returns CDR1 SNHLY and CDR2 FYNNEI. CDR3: CASSGEAGVEQFF.

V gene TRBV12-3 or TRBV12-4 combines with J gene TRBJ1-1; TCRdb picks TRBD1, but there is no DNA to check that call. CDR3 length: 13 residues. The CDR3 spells CATLGDMNTEAFF.

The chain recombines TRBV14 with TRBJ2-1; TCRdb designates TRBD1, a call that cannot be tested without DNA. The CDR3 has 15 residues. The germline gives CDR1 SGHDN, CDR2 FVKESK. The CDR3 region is CASSPSGARYNEQFF.

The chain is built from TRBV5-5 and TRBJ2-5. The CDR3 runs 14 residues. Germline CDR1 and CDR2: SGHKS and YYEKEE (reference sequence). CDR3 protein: CASSLYGFQETQYF.

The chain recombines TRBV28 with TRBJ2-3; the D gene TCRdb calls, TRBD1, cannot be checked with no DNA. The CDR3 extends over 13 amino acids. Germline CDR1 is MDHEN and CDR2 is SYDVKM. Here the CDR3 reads CASSFSQGGTQYF.